In its sample, the clone carrying this TCR beta chain was seen a few times. Time point of the sample: newly diagnosed GD, antithyroid drugs for less than 3 months. The TCR library was prepared using RNA isolated from PBMCs. CDR3 regions were amplified by Arm-PCR using iRepertoire HTBI primers to build TCR beta libraries. TCRdb analysed the multiplex PCR reads with MiXCR anew, one entry per CDR3 protein. The sample consists of about 450,000 distinct CDR3 sequences, about a sixth of them appearing once. This record comes from a study of regulatory T cells in long-lasting Graves disease. These same records also appear under a second study, on T cells in Graves' hyperthyroidism and ophthalmopathy.

Here the sequenced sample was peripheral blood mononuclear cells (PBMCs), taken at new diagnosis, from a patient treated with antithyroid drugs. The receptor's source is a young woman with Graves disease.

The CDR3 reads CASAPGAGYGYTF. In nucleotides, the CDR3 is TGTGCTAGTGCTCCAGGGGCAGGCTATGGCTACACCTTC. This sequence joins TRBV12-5 and TRBJ1-2; D is perhaps TRBD1 (6 bases). Germline V gene data show CDR1 as LGHNT and CDR2 as FRNRAP. The CDR3 has 13 residues. Trimming took 7 bases from V and 4 from J, leaving 13 bases between them.